This T cell receptor (beta chain) is drawn from a study of T cells in Graves' hyperthyroidism and ophthalmopathy. The study enrolled patients aged 18 to 65 with newly diagnosed hyperthyroidism of under 2 months' duration. Diagnoses were made from clinical symptoms, serum measures (thyroxine and TRAb), thyroid ultrasound and orbital computed tomography. Study-level findings and limits: Blood also contained most expanded thyroid clonotypes above 0.001.

RNA transcripts gave rise to amplified TCR beta CDR3 regions. HTBI primers were used for first-round RT-PCR of the TCR CDR3. TCRdb redid the calling of the multiplex PCR reads with MiXCR, one entry per CDR3 protein. The table shows about 290,000 distinct CDR3 sequences, with approximately 15% occurring only once. Of note for this clonotype: Its cognate antigen is unknown.

Sequencing was performed on blood. The TCR originated in a young man with Graves' hyperthyroidism.

The CDR3 region has the DNA TGTGCCAGCAGTTATGGGACCCCGCAATACGAGCAGTACTTC. Translating it yields CASSYGTPQYEQYF. The V gene is TRBV28, the J gene TRBJ2-7; D tentatively fits TRBD1 or TRBD2 (5 bases each). CDR1 MDHEN and CDR2 SYDVKM come from the germline V gene. The V gene lost 4 bases and the J gene lost 4 bases, with 14 bases spanning the gap. The CDR3 totals 14 residues.